Shown below are 5 T cell receptor beta chains from a single sample sequenced in a study of long-term antiretroviral therapy in people with HIV. The assay, immunoSEQ v3.0, was run at survey level. Here immunoSEQ multiplex PCR was the method, and the copy in TCRdb shows in-frame clones only, minus some. The sample yields approximately 28,000 clones, roughly 84% seen once. The sequences come from unsorted PBMCs, collected 2 years after starting antiretroviral therapy. These receptors originate from a man aged 45-60 years with HIV.

The V and J genes are TRBV2 and TRBJ2-1; D possibly corresponds to TRBD1 (6 bases). Germline CDR1 and CDR2: SNHLY and FYNNEI. V dropped 6 bases and J dropped 5 bases, with 11 bases sitting between them. CDR3 length equals 13 residues. DNA for the CDR3: TGTGCCAGCAGACCCGGGACAAACAATGAGCAGTTCTTC. This sequence encodes CASRPGTNNEQFF.

This chain connects TRBV5-4 to TRBJ2-7, with TRBD2 identical over 9 bases. Germline loops: CDR1 SGHNT, CDR2 YYREEE (reference sequence). CDR3 size: 14 residues. The ends lost 4 bases at V and 8 bases at J; junction bases unmatched: 10. This CDR3 reads CASSVTGTSNQQYF. DNA of the CDR3: TGTGCCAGCAGCGTAACCGGGACTAGCAACCAGCAGTACTTC.

This chain uses TRBV19 with TRBJ1-1, with 11 bases that match TRBD1. Germline V lookup: CDR1 LNHDA, CDR2 SQIVND (reference sequence). Trimming removed 2 bases from V and 2 bases from J; junction bases left unmatched: 13. This CDR3 contains 19 residues. CDR3 protein: CASSIPEGQGATVNTEAFF. The CDR3 coding sequence is TGTGCCAGTAGTATACCTGAAGGACAGGGGGCAACGGTAAACACTGAAGCTTTCTTT.

The rearrangement uses TRBV7-3 and TRBJ1-1, with TRBD1 as a possible D gene (5 bases). Between the trimmed V and J ends, which lost 5 bases and 5 bases, there was a span of 18 bases. The CDR3 is 15 residues long. From germline, CDR1 is SGHTA and CDR2 FQGTGA. CDR3 nucleotide sequence: TGTGCCAGCAGCCGAAATGGGGGGTCGGGAACTGAAGCTTTCTTT. Residues: CASSRNGGSGTEAFF.

The chain uses TRBV11-2 and TRBJ2-3; 7 nucleotides line up with TRBD2. Germline V lookup: CDR1 SGHAT, CDR2 FQNNGV. The CDR3 length is 16 residues. V gave up 4 bases and J gave up 5 bases; unmatched junction bases: 12. For the CDR3, the DNA is TGTGCCAGCAGCTCCACGACTAGCCTTGGTGGAGATACGCAGTATTTT. It encodes CASSSTTSLGGDTQYF.